Listed here are 4 T cell receptor beta chains from one sample, sequenced in a study of blood T cell repertoires in COVID-19. Sequencing used immunoSEQ multiplex PCR; TCRdb keeps in-frame clones, though not all of them. The table shows hundreds of thousands of clones, with 75% to 90% occurring only once. Sequencing was done on a sample of PBMCs or T cells enriched from blood (not recorded which). All receptors come from a man younger than 40 who had recovered from COVID-19.

The chain uses TRBV27 and TRBJ2-7; no clear D gene. Trimming took 3 bases from V and 3 from J, leaving 9 bases between them. This CDR3 is built from 13 residues. The germline gives CDR1 MNHEY, CDR2 SMNVEV (reference sequence). CDR3 in amino acids: CASSFEVGYEQYF. DNA for the CDR3: TGTGCCAGCAGTTTCGAGGTCGGCTACGAGCAGTACTTC.

The chain has TRBV14 and TRBJ2-7; 8 nucleotides align to TRBD1. CDR1 is SGHDN and CDR2 is FVKESK in the germline V gene. The length of the CDR3 is 15 residues. J was trimmed by 1 base and V by 0 bases; bases with no gene match: 2. CDR3 sequence: CASSQERTGSYEQYF. The CDR3 DNA reads as TGTGCCAGCAGCCAAGAAAGGACAGGGTCCTACGAGCAGTACTTC.

This chain joins TRBV4-1 and TRBJ2-1; 9 nucleotides match TRBD2. CDR3 length: 15 residues. J lost 7 bases, V lost 5 bases, and 9 bases had no gene match. Germline V gene lookup returns CDR1 MGHRA and CDR2 YSYEKL. CDR3: CASSMRGSGSNEQFF. In DNA form, the CDR3 reads TGCGCCAGCAGCATGCGGGGTAGCGGGAGTAATGAGCAGTTCTTC.

The V gene is TRBV9, the J gene TRBJ2-2; 10 positions match TRBD2. V dropped 0 bases and J dropped 5; count of bases not matched to a gene: 4. Germline CDR1 and CDR2: SGDLS and YYNGEE. The CDR3 spans 16 residues. The CDR3 spells CASSVVAGGSTGELFF. In DNA form, the CDR3 reads TGTGCCAGCAGCGTAGTAGCGGGAGGTTCGACCGGGGAGCTGTTTTTT. Filled out from reference TRBV9 and TRBJ2-2, the complete variable domain reads DSGVTQTPKHLITATGQRVTLRCSPRSGDLSVYWYQQSLDQGLQFLIQYYNGEERAKGNILERFSAQQFPDLHSELNLSSLELGDSALYFCASSVVAGGSTGELFFGEGSRLTVL.